Listed here are 2 T cell receptor beta chains from one sample, sequenced in a study of blood T cell repertoires in COVID-19. Libraries were prepared by immunoSEQ multiplex PCR; TCRdb keeps only in-frame clonotypes and omits some of them. The sample comprises 75,000 to 90,000 clones, 80% of which are singletons, and around 11% rests with the top ten. Sequencing was performed on peripheral blood. The receptors derive from a woman between 35 and 50 years old with active or convalescent COVID-19.

The chain links TRBV4-2 to TRBJ2-7; D is uncertain. Trimming removed 0 bases at V and 2 bases at J, with 11 bases between. This CDR3 has 15 residues. CDR1 LGHNA and CDR2 YNFKEQ come from the germline V gene. The CDR3 sequence is CASSQEATEPYEQYF. CDR3 bases: TGTGCCAGCAGCCAAGAGGCAACAGAGCCCTACGAGCAGTACTTC.

This clone is a singleton in its sample. The CDR3 bases are TGTGCCAGCAGTTTTGGGGCAGGACACTATGGCTACACCTTC. It translates to CASSFGAGHYGYTF. The chain has TRBV28 and TRBJ1-2; possibly TRBD1 for D (5 bases). V gave up 3 bases and J gave up 3 bases, with 11 bases separating them. Per germline, CDR1 MDHEN and CDR2 SYDVKM. This CDR3 spans 14 amino acids.